One and the same sample provided the 3 T cell receptor beta chains below, sequenced in a study of PD-1 blockade in classical Hodgkin lymphoma. The table came from immunoSEQ multiplex PCR; TCRdb's copy has only in-frame clones and leaves some out. The table has tens of thousands of clones, approximately 90% seen once. Time point indicated: cycle 4 day 1 (C4D1), after less than seven weeks of nivolumab. Relapses following autologous stem cell transplantation were seen in all patients, with brentuximab vedotin exposure varying. The sequencing used peripheral blood mononuclear cells (PBMCs), collected before the fourth cycle of nivolumab. The source is a human donor with classical Hodgkin lymphoma.

The J gene is TRBJ1-4, the V gene TRBV29-1; D unresolved. V was shortened by 7 bases and J by 0 bases, with 9 bases between the two germline ends. The CDR3 sequence is 13 residues long. Germline CDR1 reads SQVTM; CDR2 reads ANQGSEA. The DNA for the CDR3 is TGCAGCGCTGGATTTGCAACTAATGAAAAACTGTTTTTT. It translates to CSAGFATNEKLFF.

The chain employs TRBV5-1 and TRBJ1-2; D remains ambiguous. V shed 4 bases and J shed 7 bases, with 14 bases lying between them. CDR1 and CDR2 (germline): SGHRS, YFSETQ. The CDR3 runs 13 residues. This CDR3 is CASSTGTTGGYTF. In DNA form, the CDR3 reads TGCGCCAGCAGCACCGGCACAACTGGTGGCTACACCTTC.

This clone has only a few counts. V usage is TRBV28 and J usage is TRBJ2-5, with 7 positions matching TRBD2. The CDR3 has 19 residues. The ends lost 3 bases at V and 1 base at J; junction bases unmatched: 17. Germline V CDR1 and CDR2: MDHEN, SYDVKM. CDR3 DNA: TGTGCCAGCAGTTTTCTGTTTCGGGGGGTTCGGGACCGCCAAGAGACCCAGTACTTC. Translating gives CASSFLFRGVRDRQETQYF.